These T cell receptor beta chains were read from a single sample in a study of blood T cell repertoires in COVID-19. Data came from immunoSEQ multiplex PCR; TCRdb stores just in-frame clones and leaves some out. The sample has fewer than 300,000 clones; about nine tenths are singletons. Sequenced: PBMCs or T cells enriched from blood (not recorded which). The origin of the receptors is a woman aged 40 to 50 with acute COVID-19. Each CDR3 is given without its conserved first and last residue. Fields, in order: D gene, J gene, V gene, CDR3 protein. The D gene is left open where the match is weak.

>.|TRBJ1-2|TRBV29-1
SAEGGWYGYT
>TRBD2|TRBJ2-5|TRBV11-3
ASSSLGSGRETQY
>.|TRBJ2-7|TRBV18
ASSPGGAAGYEQY
>.|TRBJ1-1|TRBV6-5
ASSLLGEAF
>.|TRBJ2-4|TRBV28
ASSFPGGAKNIQY
>TRBD2|TRBJ2-6|TRBV9
ASSVASGGALGANVLT
>.|TRBJ1-5|TRBV5-8
ASSPYSTGRRGPQH
>TRBD2|TRBJ2-2|TRBV10-2
ASSVGLAGGTGELF
>.|TRBJ1-3|TRBV2
ASSPGSFSGNTIY
>TRBD2|TRBJ2-1|TRBV27
ASSLAGVSLGEQF
>.|TRBJ2-1|TRBV11-1
ASSPGLASYNEQF
>.|TRBJ1-2|TRBV3-1/TRBV3-2
ASSLQGMGIGYT
>TRBD2|TRBJ2-1|TRBV7-2
ASSPYPGLAGNNEQF
>TRBD1|TRBJ1-1|TRBV19
ASRDDRGSTEAF
>TRBD1|TRBJ2-7|TRBV28
ATETRDRPGSISYEQY
>TRBD2|TRBJ2-3|TRBV10-2
AAGGTGTDTQY
>.|TRBJ1-1|TRBV5-6
ASSSRGHMNTEAF
>.|TRBJ2-5|TRBV5-5
ASSLKSPVRETQY
>.|TRBJ2-2|TRBV6-4
ASSGGVGRMEGELF
>.|TRBJ2-6|TRBV4-1
ASSEAGQSSSGANVLT
>.|TRBJ2-1|TRBV21-1
ASSNCLEREARLNEQF
>.|TRBJ1-5|TRBV19
ASSNGQYHYNSNQPQH
>.|TRBJ1-2|TRBV29-1
SAVGGDGYT
>TRBD1|TRBJ2-1|TRBV19
ASTRTGPYNEQF
>.|TRBJ1-3|TRBV12-5
ASSGDPGNTIY
>TRBD2|TRBJ2-3|TRBV7-2
ASSISGARGDTQY
>TRBD1|TRBJ1-1|TRBV10-3
ATQRRDRGLMNTEAF
>.|TRBJ1-5|TRBV5-5
ASSHQSNQPQH
>.|TRBJ1-5|TRBV5-1
ASSLDGGNQPQH
>.|TRBJ1-2|TRBV6-2/TRBV6-3
ASSYPIGDTRNYGYT
>.|TRBJ1-6|TRBV19
ASSMRVWQSNSPLH
>TRBD1|TRBJ2-5|TRBV19
ASSTSPQGAETQY
>TRBD1|TRBJ2-5|TRBV5-1
ASSYGTVLRETQY